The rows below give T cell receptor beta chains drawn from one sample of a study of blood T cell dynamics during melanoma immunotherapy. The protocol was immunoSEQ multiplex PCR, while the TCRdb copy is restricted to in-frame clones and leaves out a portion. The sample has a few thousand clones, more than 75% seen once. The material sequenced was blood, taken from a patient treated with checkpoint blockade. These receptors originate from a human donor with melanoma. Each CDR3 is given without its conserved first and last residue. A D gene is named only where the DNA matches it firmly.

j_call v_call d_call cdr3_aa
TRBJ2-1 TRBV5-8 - ASSFQGYNEQF
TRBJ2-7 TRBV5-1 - ASSLGTRDSYEQY
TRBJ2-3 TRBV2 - ASSERSRGIVTSTDTQY
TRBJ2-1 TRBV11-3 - ASSLQNEQF
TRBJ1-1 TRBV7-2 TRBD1 ASRGQGASDTEAF
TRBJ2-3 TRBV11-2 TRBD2 ASSSLGGTPTDTQY
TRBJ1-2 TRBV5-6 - ASSVGPGWVGYT
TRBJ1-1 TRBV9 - ASSVTGRPEAF
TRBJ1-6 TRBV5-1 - ASSLVGANSPLH
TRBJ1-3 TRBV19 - ASSPLRAGGNTIY
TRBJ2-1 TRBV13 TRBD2 ASSQGLPYNEQF
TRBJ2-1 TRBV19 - ASRPGQISYNEQF
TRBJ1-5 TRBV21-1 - ASSSHGTGVFGSNQPQH
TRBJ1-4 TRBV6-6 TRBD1 ASRRTGDNEKLF
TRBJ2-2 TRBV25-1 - ASSVRVNTGELF
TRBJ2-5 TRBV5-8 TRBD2 ASSQDGGGRAYLETQY
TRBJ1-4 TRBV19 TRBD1 ASSQAPGQVPEKLF
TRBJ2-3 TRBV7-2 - ASSGAGITDTQY
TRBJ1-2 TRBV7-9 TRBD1 ASSHATGGRGYT
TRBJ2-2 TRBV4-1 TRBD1 ASSRGRGQDTGELF
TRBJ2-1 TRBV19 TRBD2 ASSATGLLNEQF
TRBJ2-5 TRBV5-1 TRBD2 ASSLARTSGRGETQY
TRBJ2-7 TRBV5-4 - ASSLEGYEQY
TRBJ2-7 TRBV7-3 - ASSLNYYEQY
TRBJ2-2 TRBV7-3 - ASSPGHSSTGELF
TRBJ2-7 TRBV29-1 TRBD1 SSGSAGGEQY
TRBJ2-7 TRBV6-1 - ASTGTYEQY
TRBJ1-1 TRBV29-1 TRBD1 SVAWPGQGGTEAF
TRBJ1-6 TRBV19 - ASNQKGTNSPLH
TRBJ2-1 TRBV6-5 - ASRDDRREQF
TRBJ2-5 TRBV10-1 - ASSGFQETQY
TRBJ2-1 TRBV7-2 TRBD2 ASSLTSARNEQF
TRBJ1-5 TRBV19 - ASSIEHMGNQPQH
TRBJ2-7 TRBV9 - ASSVEGRPAYEQY
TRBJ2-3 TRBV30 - AWSRGSTDTQY
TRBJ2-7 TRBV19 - ASSIGHSSYEQY
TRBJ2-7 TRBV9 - ASSVGSGVSEQY
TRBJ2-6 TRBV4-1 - ASSHRSGVSGANVLT
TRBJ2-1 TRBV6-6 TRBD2 ASSYRTSGDYNEQF
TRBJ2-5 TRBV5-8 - ASSLPRFRETQY
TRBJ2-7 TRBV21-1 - ASRVGVPGLAGTYEQY
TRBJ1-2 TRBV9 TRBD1 ASSVGTGFSYGYT
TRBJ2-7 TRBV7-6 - ASSLEVMTYEQY
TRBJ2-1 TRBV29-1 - SVTANEQF
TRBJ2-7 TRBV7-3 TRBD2 ASSLTGSGALYEQY
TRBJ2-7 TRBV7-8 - ASSLRRGGPSYEQY